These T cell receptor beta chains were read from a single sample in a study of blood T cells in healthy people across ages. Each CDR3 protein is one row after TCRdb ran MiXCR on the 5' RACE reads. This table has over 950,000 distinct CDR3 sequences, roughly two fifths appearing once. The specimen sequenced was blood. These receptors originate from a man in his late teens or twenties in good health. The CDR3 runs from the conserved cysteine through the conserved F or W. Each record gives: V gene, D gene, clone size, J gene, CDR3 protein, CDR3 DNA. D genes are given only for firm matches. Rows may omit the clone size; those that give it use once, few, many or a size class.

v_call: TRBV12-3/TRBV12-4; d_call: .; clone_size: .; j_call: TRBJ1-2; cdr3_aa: CASSGYGTQVSGYTF; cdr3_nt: TGTGCCAGCAGCGGTTACGGGACACAGGTGTCTGGCTACACCTTC
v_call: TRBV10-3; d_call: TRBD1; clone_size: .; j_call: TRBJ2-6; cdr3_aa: CAISEIRTGAGANVLTF; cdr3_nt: TGTGCCATCAGTGAGATCCGAACAGGGGCTGGGGCCAACGTCCTGACTTTC
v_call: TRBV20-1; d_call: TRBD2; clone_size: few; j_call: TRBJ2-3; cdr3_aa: CSARSTGRGGFNTDTQYF; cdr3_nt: TGCAGTGCTAGGTCGACGGGGCGGGGAGGGTTTAATACAGATACGCAGTATTTT
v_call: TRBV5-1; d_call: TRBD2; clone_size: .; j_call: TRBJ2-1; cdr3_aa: CASSYIAGGLNEQFF; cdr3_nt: TGCGCCAGCAGCTACATAGCGGGGGGGCTGAATGAGCAGTTCTTC
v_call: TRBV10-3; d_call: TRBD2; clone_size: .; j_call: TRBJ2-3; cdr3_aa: CAIMRLAGDTDTRYF; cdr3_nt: TGTGCCATCATGAGACTAGCGGGGGACACAGATACGCGGTATTTT
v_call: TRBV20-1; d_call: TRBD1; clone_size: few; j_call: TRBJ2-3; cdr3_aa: CSAARTGHTDTQYF; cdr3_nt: TGCAGTGCAGCCAGGACAGGGCACACAGATACGCAGTATTTT
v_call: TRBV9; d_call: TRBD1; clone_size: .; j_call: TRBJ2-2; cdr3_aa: CASSVPQGAADTGELFF; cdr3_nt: TGTGCCAGCAGCGTCCCTCAGGGGGCAGCGGACACCGGGGAGCTGTTTTTT
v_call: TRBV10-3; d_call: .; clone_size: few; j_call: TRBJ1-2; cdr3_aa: CAISESTQGFSDYGYTF; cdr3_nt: TGTGCCATCAGTGAGTCGACACAGGGATTTTCCGACTATGGCTACACCTTC
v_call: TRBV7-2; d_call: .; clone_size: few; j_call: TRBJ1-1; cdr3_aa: CASTKTLNTEAFF; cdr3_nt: TGTGCCAGCACAAAAACGTTGAACACTGAAGCTTTCTTT
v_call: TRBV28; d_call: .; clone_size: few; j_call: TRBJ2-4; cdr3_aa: CASSSPAEGRAKNIQYF; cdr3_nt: TGTGCCAGCAGTTCTCCAGCGGAGGGGCGAGCCAAAAACATTCAGTACTTC
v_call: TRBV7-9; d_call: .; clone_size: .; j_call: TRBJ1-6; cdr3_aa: CASPKSDSKSPLHF; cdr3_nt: TGTGCCAGCCCGAAGAGCGATTCGAAGTCACCCCTCCACTTT
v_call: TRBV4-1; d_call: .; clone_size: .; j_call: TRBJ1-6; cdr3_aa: CASSQDIGVGSYNSPLHF; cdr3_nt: TGCGCCAGCAGCCAAGATATCGGGGTGGGCTCCTATAATTCACCCCTCCACTTT
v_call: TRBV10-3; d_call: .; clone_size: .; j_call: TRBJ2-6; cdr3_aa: CAISGNSGANVLTF; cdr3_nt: TGTGCCATCAGTGGGAACTCTGGGGCCAACGTCCTGACTTTC
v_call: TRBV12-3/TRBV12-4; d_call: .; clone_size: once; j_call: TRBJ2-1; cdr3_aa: CASSTGQWNEQFF; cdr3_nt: TGTGCCAGCAGCACAGGGCAGTGGAATGAGCAGTTCTTC
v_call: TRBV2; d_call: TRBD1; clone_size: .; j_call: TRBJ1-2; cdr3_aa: CASGSGGAGYGYTF; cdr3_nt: TGTGCCAGCGGCTCAGGGGGCGCAGGCTATGGCTACACCTTC
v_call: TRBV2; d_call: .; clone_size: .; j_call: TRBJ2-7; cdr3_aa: CASLEVSEQYF; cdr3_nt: TGTGCCAGCCTGGAGGTCTCCGAGCAGTACTTC
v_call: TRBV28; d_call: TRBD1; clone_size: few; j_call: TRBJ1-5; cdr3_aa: CASRIRGQGNQPQHF; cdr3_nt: TGTGCCAGCAGGATCAGGGGGCAAGGCAATCAGCCCCAGCATTTT
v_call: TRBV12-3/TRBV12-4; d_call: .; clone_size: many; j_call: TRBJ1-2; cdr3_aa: CASSPGWGILYGYTF; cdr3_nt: TGTGCCAGCAGCCCTGGATGGGGGATCCTCTATGGCTACACCTTC
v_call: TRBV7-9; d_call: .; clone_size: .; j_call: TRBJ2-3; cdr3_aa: CASSRRFVDTQYF; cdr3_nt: TGTGCCAGCAGCCGACGATTTGTGGATACGCAGTATTTT
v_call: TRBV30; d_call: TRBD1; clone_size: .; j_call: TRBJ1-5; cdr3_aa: CAWSPGTGLNQPQHF; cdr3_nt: TGTGCCTGGAGTCCCGGGACAGGGTTAAATCAGCCCCAGCATTTT
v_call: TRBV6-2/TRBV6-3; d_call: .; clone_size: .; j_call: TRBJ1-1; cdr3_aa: CTSSLGGGTEAFF; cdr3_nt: TGTACCAGCAGTCTCGGGGGGGGCACTGAAGCTTTCTTT
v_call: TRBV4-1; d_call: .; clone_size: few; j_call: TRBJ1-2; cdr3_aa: CASGKEAPSGYTF; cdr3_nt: TGCGCCAGTGGGAAGGAGGCACCTAGCGGCTACACCTTC
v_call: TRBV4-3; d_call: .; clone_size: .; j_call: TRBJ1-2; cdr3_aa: CASSQEVFDYGYTF; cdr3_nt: TGCGCCAGCAGCCAAGAGGTCTTTGACTATGGCTACACCTTC
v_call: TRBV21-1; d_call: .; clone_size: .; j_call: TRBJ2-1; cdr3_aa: CASEGRDQDNEQFF; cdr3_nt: TGTGCCAGCGAGGGGCGGGACCAAGACAATGAGCAGTTCTTC
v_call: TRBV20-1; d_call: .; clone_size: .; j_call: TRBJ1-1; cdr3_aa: CSARGGEERTEAFF; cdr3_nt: TGCAGTGCTAGGGGGGGGGAAGAGAGGACTGAAGCTTTCTTT
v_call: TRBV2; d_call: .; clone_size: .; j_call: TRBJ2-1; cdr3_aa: CASPGSPGNEQFF; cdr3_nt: TGTGCCAGCCCCGGGTCTCCGGGGAATGAGCAGTTCTTC
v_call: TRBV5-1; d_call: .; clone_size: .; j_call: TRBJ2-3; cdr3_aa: CASSPMGGSGSLNTQYF; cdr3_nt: TGCGCCAGCAGCCCGATGGGCGGCTCAGGGAGCCTTAATACGCAGTATTTT
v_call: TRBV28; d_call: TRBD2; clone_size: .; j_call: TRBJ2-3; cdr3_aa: CASSLGEGNSDTQYF; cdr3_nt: TGTGCCAGCAGTTTGGGGGAGGGAAACTCAGATACGCAGTATTTT
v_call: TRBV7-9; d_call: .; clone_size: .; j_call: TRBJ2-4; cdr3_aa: CASSSPYRVTKNIQYF; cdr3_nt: TGTGCCAGCAGCTCTCCCTACAGGGTTACCAAAAACATTCAGTACTTC
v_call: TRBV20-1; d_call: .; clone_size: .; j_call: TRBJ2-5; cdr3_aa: CSASRRGFRQVSYDQYF; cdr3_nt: TGCAGTGCCTCAAGAAGGGGCTTTAGACAGGTGTCCTACGACCAGTACTTC
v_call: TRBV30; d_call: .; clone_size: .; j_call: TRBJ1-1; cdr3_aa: CAWSLTTEAFF; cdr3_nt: TGTGCCTGGAGCCTTACCACTGAAGCTTTCTTT